This T cell receptor (beta chain) was documented in a study of cytotoxic CD8 clonotypes in ibrutinib-treated CLL. With respect to this clone: A much larger clone differs by one base, so this may be a read error.

Method: immunoSEQ multiplex PCR; TCRdb's copy keeps in-frame clones and lacks some. Here the sample spans about 250,000 clones, under 75% being singletons. The CDR3 is 11 amino acids. Per germline, CDR1 SNHLY and CDR2 FYNNEI. V lost 4 bases, J lost 0 bases, and 1 base lay in between. This receptor was identified in a human donor with chronic lymphocytic leukemia. The specimen comprised PBMCs, sampled after 24 months of ibrutinib treatment. The chain joins TRBV2 to TRBJ2-7; D unclear. Here the CDR3 DNA reads TGTGCCAGCAGTGCCTCCTACGAGCAGTACTTC. Translating it yields CASSASYEQYF.